The 18 T cell receptor beta chains listed next were all sequenced from one sample in a study of control samples from healthy donors and cancer patients. Measured with immunoSEQ multiplex PCR; TCRdb has only the in-frame clones, and not every one. In the table there are tens of thousands of clones, about 80% of which are singletons. Sequencing input: PBMCs. These TCRs come from a woman in her forties or fifties with lung cancer.

The V gene is TRBV7-3, the J gene TRBJ2-7; unclear D gene. Germline values: CDR1 SGHTA, CDR2 FQGTGA. The CDR3 has 14 amino acids. V was trimmed by 6 bases and J by 6 bases, leaving 18 bases between them. This CDR3 reads CASSDGPDGAEQYF. The CDR3 coding sequence is TGTGCCAGCAGTGACGGACCGGACGGCGCCGAGCAGTACTTC.

This clone came up once. Sequence at one end of the junction differs from germline and may be a read error. Other nucleotide sequences in the sample specify the same CDR3. The V and J genes are TRBV11-2 and TRBJ1-2; 12 bases map to TRBD1. Germline CDR1 SGHAT, CDR2 FQNNGV. The CDR3 is 15 residues long. The CDR3 spells CASSLTGQGAYGYTF. The CDR3 bases are TGTGCTAGCAGCTTAACGGGACAGGGGGCCTATGGCTACACCTTC.

The chain uses TRBV4-1 and TRBJ2-1, with D possibly being TRBD1 or TRBD2 (6 bases each). Germline lookup yields CDR1 MGHRA and CDR2 YSYEKL. The CDR3 sequence is 15 residues long. V was shortened by 3 bases and J by 2 bases, with 11 bases between the two germline ends. Here the CDR3 DNA reads TGCGCCAGCAGCCAGGAGGGGGTCCCCTACAATGAGCAGTTCTTC. Protein sequence: CASSQEGVPYNEQFF.

The chain couples TRBV28 to TRBJ2-5, with a tentative D call TRBD1 (5 bases). Trimming stripped 2 bases from V and 1 base from J, with 17 bases between. The germline CDR1 and CDR2 sequences are MDHEN and SYDVKM. CDR3 size: 17 residues. CDR3 sequence reads: CASSLPPVGQGQETQYF. The CDR3 DNA sequence: TGTGCCAGCAGTTTACCCCCTGTTGGGCAGGGCCAAGAGACCCAGTACTTC.

As regards this clone: Other DNA sequences in the same sample also yield this CDR3. The rearrangement links TRBV10-3 to TRBJ1-2, with D perhaps matching TRBD1 (6 bases). This CDR3 is built from 13 residues. Looked up from germline, CDR1 is ENHRY and CDR2 is SYGVKD. V was shortened by 11 bases and J by 0 bases, with 13 bases between the two germline ends. The CDR3 DNA follows: TGTGCCCAAGGGGCAGGGGCTAACTATGGCTACACCTTC. As protein: CAQGAGANYGYTF.

The chain joins TRBV6-2 or TRBV6-3 to TRBJ2-2; possible D gene TRBD1, 6 bases. CDR3 size: 14 residues. Trimming left V 5 bases short and J 2 bases short, with 9 bases between. CDR1 is MNHEY, CDR2 SVGEGT, per germline. This CDR3 is CASSQGLNTGELFF. The CDR3 DNA is TGTGCCAGCAGTCAGGGGTTAAACACCGGGGAGCTGTTTTTT.

The gene calls are TRBV24-1 and TRBJ2-7, with D possibly TRBD2 on 5 matching bases. The CDR3 is made up of 12 amino acids. The V gene lost 6 bases and the J gene lost 6 bases, with 11 bases spanning the gap. Germline lookup yields CDR1 KGHDR and CDR2 SFDVKD. The CDR3 here is CATSWGAGEQYF. DNA for the CDR3: TGTGCCACCAGTTGGGGTGCGGGCGAGCAGTACTTC.

V gene TRBV18 combines with J gene TRBJ1-2; D call uncertain. This CDR3 is built from 12 residues. Per the germline V gene, CDR1 is KGHSH and CDR2 is LQKENI. V was shortened by 4 bases and J by 2 bases, with 5 bases between the two germline ends. For the CDR3, the DNA is TGTGCCAGCTCACGAGGGAACTATGGCTACACCTTC. Its translation: CASSRGNYGYTF.

The chain uses TRBV19 and TRBJ1-1; D is ambiguous. CDR1 and CDR2 from the germline V gene are LNHDA and SQIVND (reference sequence). V was pared by 10 bases and J by 2 bases, with 17 bases between. The CDR3 consists of 14 residues. The CDR3: CATRLDGYNTEAFF. The CDR3 DNA sequence: TGTGCCACCCGACTGGACGGATATAACACTGAAGCTTTCTTT. The variable domain in full, completed from reference TRBV19 and TRBJ1-1, reads DGGITQSPKYLFRKEGQNVTLSCEQNLNHDAMYWYRQDPGQGLRLIYYSQIVNDFQKGDIAEGYSVSREKKESFPLTVTSAQKNPTAFYLCATRLDGYNTEAFFGQGTRLTVV.

V is TRBV5-6 and J is TRBJ1-3; 7 bases are a match to TRBD1. The ends lost 2 bases at V and 0 bases at J; junction bases unmatched: 5. Germline CDR1 is SGHDT and CDR2 is YYEEEE. The CDR3 runs 16 residues. The CDR3, as DNA: TGTGCCAGCAGCTTAGGACAGGCCCTCTCTGGAAACACCATATATTTT. It specifies CASSLGQALSGNTIYF.

The chain combines TRBV20-1 with TRBJ1-2; D is unresolved. Per germline, CDR1 DFQATT and CDR2 SNEGSKA (reference sequence). This CDR3 has 11 residues. V was cut by 1 base and J by 4 bases, with 4 bases left in between. The CDR3 region is CSARVSYGYTF. The CDR3 DNA sequence: TGCAGTGCTAGAGTGAGCTATGGCTACACCTTC.

This sequence joins TRBV30 and TRBJ1-2, with 9 nucleotides matching TRBD1. Germline V gene sequence: CDR1 GTSNPN, CDR2 SVGIG (reference sequence). The CDR3 loop spans 13 amino acids. With V trimmed by 5 bases and J by 6 bases, 7 bases remained unmatched. The CDR3 DNA is TGTGCCTGGCTCGGGGACAGGGCGGATGGCTACACCTTC. It translates to CAWLGDRADGYTF.

This clone was counted only a few times. The chain employs TRBV18 and TRBJ1-1, with 9 bases fitting TRBD1. Losses at the gene ends were 3 bases for V and 2 bases for J; bases not matched to a gene: 7. The CDR3 totals 16 residues. Per germline, CDR1 KGHSH and CDR2 LQKENI. CDR3 DNA: TGTGCCAGCTCACCTTCCAGGACAGGGGACAACACTGAAGCTTTCTTT. Translated, it gives CASSPSRTGDNTEAFF.

This clone has a single count. This rearrangement joins TRBV5-1 to TRBJ1-6; D unresolved. The CDR3 runs to 18 residues. In germline, CDR1 is SGHRS, CDR2 YFSETQ. V was cut by 0 bases and J by 0 bases, with 13 bases left in between. CDR3 nucleotides: TGCGCCAGCAGCTTGGACGGGCCGGGTAGCTCCTATAATTCACCCCTCCACTTT. It specifies CASSLDGPGSSYNSPLHF.

The chain links TRBV6-6 to TRBJ2-2; D not certain. Germline V gene sequence: CDR1 MNHNY, CDR2 SVGAGI (reference sequence). The V and J ends lost 10 bases and 2 bases respectively, with 17 bases between them. There are 15 residues in the CDR3. The CDR3 sequence: CATLKTAYNTGELFF. The DNA for the CDR3 is TGTGCCACCCTGAAAACAGCCTACAACACCGGGGAGCTGTTTTTT.

This chain uses TRBV19 with TRBJ1-1, with D possibly TRBD1 on 6 matching bases. CDR3 size: 14 residues. V was shortened by 7 bases and J by 1 base, with 13 bases between the two germline ends. CDR1 and CDR2 from the germline V gene are LNHDA and SQIVND (reference sequence). CDR3: CASNPGGSNTEAFF. The CDR3, as DNA: TGTGCCAGTAATCCGGGGGGCTCGAACACTGAAGCTTTCTTT. Combining the CDR3 with reference TRBV19 and TRBJ1-1 gives the whole variable domain DGGITQSPKYLFRKEGQNVTLSCEQNLNHDAMYWYRQDPGQGLRLIYYSQIVNDFQKGDIAEGYSVSREKKESFPLTVTSAQKNPTAFYLCASNPGGSNTEAFFGQGTRLTVV.

The chain links TRBV6-5 to TRBJ1-3; TRBD1 aligns across 8 bases. Germline assignment: CDR1 MNHEY and CDR2 SVGAGI. Trimming cost V 0 bases and J 4 bases; bases outside gene matches: 5. The CDR3 length is 16 residues. The CDR3 is CASSYSWTGRGNTIYF. The CDR3 region has the DNA TGTGCCAGCAGTTACTCGTGGACAGGGAGGGGAAACACCATATATTTT.

The chain links TRBV24-1 to TRBJ2-5; 10 bases match TRBD2. V shed 6 bases, J shed 5 bases, and the junction held 2 bases outside the gene matches. Germline V gene data show CDR1 as KGHDR and CDR2 as SFDVKD. CDR3 size: 13 residues. CDR3 DNA: TGTGCCACCAGTAAAGCGGGGGGGGAGACCCAGTACTTC. Translated: CATSKAGGETQYF.